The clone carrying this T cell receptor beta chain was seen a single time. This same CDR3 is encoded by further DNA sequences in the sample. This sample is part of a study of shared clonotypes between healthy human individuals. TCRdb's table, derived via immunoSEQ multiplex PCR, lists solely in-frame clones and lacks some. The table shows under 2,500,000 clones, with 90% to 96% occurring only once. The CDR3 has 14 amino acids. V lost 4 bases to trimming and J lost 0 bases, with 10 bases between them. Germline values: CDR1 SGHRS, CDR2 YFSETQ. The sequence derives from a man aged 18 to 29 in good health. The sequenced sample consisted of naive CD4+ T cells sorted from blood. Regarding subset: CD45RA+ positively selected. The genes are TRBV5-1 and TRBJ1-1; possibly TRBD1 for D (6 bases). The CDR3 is CASSTGQMNTEAFF. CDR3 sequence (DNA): TGCGCCAGCAGCACGGGACAAATGAACACTGAAGCTTTCTTT.